Included here is one TCR beta chain sequence, with context. Its antigen is undetermined. The sample originates from a study of CD8+ T cells in alopecia areata. Turning to the study itself: Treated patients were dosed with oral tofacitinib, taking 5 to 10 mg twice daily. Study-level points and caveats: An increase in clonality over normal scalp was evident in lesional scalp, especially alopecia totalis/universalis.

Extraction and reverse transcription of RNA yielded cDNA as the sequencing template. Method: immunoSEQ multiplex PCR; TCRdb's copy keeps in-frame clones and lacks some. The table shows around 98,000 clones, with 40% to 55% occurring only once. The study team obtained lesional scalp punch biopsies and peripheral blood from alopecia areata patients. Sorted populations comprised CD4+ and CD8+ T cells obtained from PBMCs. CDR1 is SGHRS and CDR2 is YFSETQ in the germline V gene. V shed 2 bases and J shed 2 bases, with 7 bases lying between them. The CDR3 is made up of 13 amino acids. The rearrangement links TRBV5-1 to TRBJ2-5; possibly TRBD1 for D (5 bases). The sample comprised CD4+ T cells sorted from blood. The clonotype comes from a human donor with alopecia areata. The CDR3 loop reads CASSFRQQETQYF. The CDR3 region has the DNA TGCGCCAGCAGCTTTCGACAGCAAGAGACCCAGTACTTC.